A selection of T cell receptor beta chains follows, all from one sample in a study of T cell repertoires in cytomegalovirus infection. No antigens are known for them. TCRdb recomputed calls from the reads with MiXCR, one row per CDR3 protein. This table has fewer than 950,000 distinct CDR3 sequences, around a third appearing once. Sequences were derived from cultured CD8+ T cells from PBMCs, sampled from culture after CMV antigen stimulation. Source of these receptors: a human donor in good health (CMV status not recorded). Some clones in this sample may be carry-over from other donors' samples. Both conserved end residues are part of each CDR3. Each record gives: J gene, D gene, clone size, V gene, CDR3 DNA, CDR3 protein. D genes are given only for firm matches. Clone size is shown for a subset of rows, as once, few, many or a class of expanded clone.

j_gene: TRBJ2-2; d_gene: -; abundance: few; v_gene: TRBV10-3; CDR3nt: TGTGCCATCAGTGACAGAAGCACCGGGGAGCTGTTTTTT; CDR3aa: CAISDRSTGELFF
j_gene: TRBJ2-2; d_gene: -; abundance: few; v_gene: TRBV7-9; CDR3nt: TGTGCCAGCAGCTCGTCACCGGGACACGCGCCGAACACCGGGGAGCTGTTTTTT; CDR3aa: CASSSSPGHAPNTGELFF
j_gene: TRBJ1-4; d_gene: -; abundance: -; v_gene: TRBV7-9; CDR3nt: TGTGCCAGCAGCTTAGGACGGCTCGGGACAACTAATGAAAAACTGTTTTTT; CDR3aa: CASSLGRLGTTNEKLFF
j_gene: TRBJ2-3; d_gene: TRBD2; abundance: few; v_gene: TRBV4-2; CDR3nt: TGTGCCAGCAGCCAAGTCTTTAGCGGGTACACAGATACGCAGTATTTT; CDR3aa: CASSQVFSGYTDTQYF
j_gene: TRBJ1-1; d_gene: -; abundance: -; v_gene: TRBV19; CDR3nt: TGTGCCAGTAGTATCCCGGGAGGGGTCATGAACACTGAAGCTTTCTTT; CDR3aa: CASSIPGGVMNTEAFF
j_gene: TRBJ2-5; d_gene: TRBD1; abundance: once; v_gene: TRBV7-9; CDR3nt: TGTGCCAGCAGCTTTATCAGGGACAGGGGCAAAGAGACCCGGTACTTC; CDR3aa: CASSFIRDRGKETRYF
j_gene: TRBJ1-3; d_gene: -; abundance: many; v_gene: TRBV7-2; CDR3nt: TGTGCCAGCAGCACCCCGGTGGACCGTGGTGAGGACACCATATATTTT; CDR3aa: CASSTPVDRGEDTIYF
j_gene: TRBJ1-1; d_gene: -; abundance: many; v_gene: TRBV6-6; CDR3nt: TGTGCCAGCAGTTCCGGGGGGGTCGGGGACACTGAAGCTTTCTTT; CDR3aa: CASSSGGVGDTEAFF
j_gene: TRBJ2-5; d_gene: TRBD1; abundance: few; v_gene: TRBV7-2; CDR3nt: TGTGCCAGCAGCCCGTGGGACAGTGAGGAAGAGACCCAGTACTTC; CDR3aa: CASSPWDSEEETQYF
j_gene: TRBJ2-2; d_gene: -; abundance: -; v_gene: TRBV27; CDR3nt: TGTGCCAGCAGTTTACCCGCACGGGGCACCGGGGAGCTGTTTTTT; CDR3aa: CASSLPARGTGELFF
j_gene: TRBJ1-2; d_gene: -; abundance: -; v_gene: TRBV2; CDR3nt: TGTGCCAGCAGTGACCCCCGGGGTCAAGTCCCTACTAGATTC; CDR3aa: CASSDPRGQVPTRF
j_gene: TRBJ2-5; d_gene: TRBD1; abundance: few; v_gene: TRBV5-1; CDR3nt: TGCGCCAGCAGCACAGGACAGGGCTACCAAGAGACCCAGTACTTC; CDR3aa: CASSTGQGYQETQYF
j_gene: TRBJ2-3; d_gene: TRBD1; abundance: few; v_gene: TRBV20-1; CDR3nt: TGCAGTGCAGACGGGGACAGGGATGAGAAGGCAGATACGCAGTATTTT; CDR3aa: CSADGDRDEKADTQYF
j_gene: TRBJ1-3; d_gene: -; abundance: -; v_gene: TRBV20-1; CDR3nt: TGCAGTGCTAGAGATCGGAAGGGACACACAGACCCTGGAAACACCATATATTTT; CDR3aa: CSARDRKGHTDPGNTIYF
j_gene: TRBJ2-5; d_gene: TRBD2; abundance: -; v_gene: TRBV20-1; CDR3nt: TGCAGTGCTACCAAAGCGGGGACTAACCAAGAGACCCAGTACTTC; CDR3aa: CSATKAGTNQETQYF
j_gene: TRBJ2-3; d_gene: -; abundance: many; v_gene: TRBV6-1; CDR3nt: TGTGCCAGCAGTAGCGGGCTCACAGATACGCAGTATTTT; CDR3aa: CASSSGLTDTQYF
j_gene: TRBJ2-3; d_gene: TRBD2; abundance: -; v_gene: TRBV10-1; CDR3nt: TGCGCCAGCAGTGAGAGCGGGGGGGCAGGGGATACGCAGTATTTT; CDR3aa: CASSESGGAGDTQYF
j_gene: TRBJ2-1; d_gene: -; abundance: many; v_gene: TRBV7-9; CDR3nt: TGTGCCAGCAGGGTATCTAGAAATTCACCCTACAATGAGCAGTTCTTC; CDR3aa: CASRVSRNSPYNEQFF
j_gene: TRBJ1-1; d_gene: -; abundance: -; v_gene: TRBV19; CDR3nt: TGTGCCAGTAGTCCTCGGACAGTTTCCGAAGCTTTCTTT; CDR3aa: CASSPRTVSEAFF
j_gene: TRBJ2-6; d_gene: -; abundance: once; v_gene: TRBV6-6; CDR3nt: TGTGCCAGCAGTTACTCGCGGTACGAGGGTCTAAGGGACAACGTCCTGACTTTC; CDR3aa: CASSYSRYEGLRDNVLTF
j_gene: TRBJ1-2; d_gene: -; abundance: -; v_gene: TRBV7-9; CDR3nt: TGTGCCAGCAGCTCATCTGGGGGGACCTATGGCTACACCTTC; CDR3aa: CASSSSGGTYGYTF
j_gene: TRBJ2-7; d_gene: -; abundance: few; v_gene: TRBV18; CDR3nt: TGTGCCAGCTCACCACTACGCGGAGGATCCTACGAGCAGTACTTC; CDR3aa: CASSPLRGGSYEQYF
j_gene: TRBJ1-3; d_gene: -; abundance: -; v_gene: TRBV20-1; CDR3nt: TGCAGTGCTAGAGGAGGGTTAGAAAACACCATATATTTT; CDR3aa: CSARGGLENTIYF
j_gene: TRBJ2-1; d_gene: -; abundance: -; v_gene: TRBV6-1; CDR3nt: TGTGCCAGCAGTCCCCAGGGACTCATCTACAATGAGCAGTTCTTC; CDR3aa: CASSPQGLIYNEQFF
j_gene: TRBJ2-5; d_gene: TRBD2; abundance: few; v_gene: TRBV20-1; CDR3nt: TGCAGTGCTAGAGGGTGGACTAGCGGGGACCAAGAGACCCAGTACTTC; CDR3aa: CSARGWTSGDQETQYF
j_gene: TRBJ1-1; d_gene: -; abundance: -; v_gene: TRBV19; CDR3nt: TGTGCCAGTAGTCGGGCTCATATGAACACTGAAGCTTTCTTT; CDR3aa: CASSRAHMNTEAFF
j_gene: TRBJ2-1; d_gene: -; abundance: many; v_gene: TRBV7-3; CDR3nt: TGTGCCAGCAGCTTAAATTGGGGGCCGTACAATGAGCAGTTCTTC; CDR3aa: CASSLNWGPYNEQFF
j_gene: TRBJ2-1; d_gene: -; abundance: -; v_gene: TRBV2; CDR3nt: TGTGCCAGCAGGACCAGGGACTCCTACAATGAGCAGTTCTTC; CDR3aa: CASRTRDSYNEQFF
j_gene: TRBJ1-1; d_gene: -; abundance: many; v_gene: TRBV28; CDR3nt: TGTGCCAGCAGTTTAACAGGGATGAACACTGAAGCTTTCTTT; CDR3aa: CASSLTGMNTEAFF
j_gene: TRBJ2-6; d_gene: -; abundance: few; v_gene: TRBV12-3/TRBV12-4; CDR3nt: TGTGCCAGCAGTATCACAGGGTTTGGGGCCAACGTCCTGACTTTC; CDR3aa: CASSITGFGANVLTF
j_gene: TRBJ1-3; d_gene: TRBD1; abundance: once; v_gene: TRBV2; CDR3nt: TGTGCCAGCCGCAAACAGGGGTCGACCACTGGAAACACCATATATTTT; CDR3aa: CASRKQGSTTGNTIYF
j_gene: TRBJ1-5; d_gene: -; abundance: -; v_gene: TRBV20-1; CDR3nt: TGCAGTGCTAGAGATCGACAGCTCAATCAGCCCCAGCATTTT; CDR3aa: CSARDRQLNQPQHF
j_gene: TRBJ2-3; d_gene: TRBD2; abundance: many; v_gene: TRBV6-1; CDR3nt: TGTGCCAGCAGCCCGCGGACTAGCGGATCTTATACGCAGTATTTT; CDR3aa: CASSPRTSGSYTQYF
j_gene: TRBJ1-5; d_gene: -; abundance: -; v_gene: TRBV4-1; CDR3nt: TGCGCCAGCAGCCAAAGCCCAGGGGATCAGCCCCAGCATTTT; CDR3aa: CASSQSPGDQPQHF
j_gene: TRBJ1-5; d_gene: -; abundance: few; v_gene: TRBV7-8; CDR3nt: TGTGCCAGCAGCTTACGGCTGGCCAATCAGCCCCAGCATTTT; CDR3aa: CASSLRLANQPQHF
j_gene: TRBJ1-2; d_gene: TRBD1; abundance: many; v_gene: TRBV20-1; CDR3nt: TGCAGTGCTAGAGACGGGACAGACTATGGCTACACCTTC; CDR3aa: CSARDGTDYGYTF
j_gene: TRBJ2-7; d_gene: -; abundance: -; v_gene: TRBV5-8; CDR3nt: TGTGCCAGCAGCCCCTATGCGGACTCCTACGAGCAGTACTTC; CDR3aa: CASSPYADSYEQYF
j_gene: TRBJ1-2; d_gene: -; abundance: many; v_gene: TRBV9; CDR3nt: TGTGCCAGCAGCTTCCGACAGACTTCTAACTATGGCTACACCTTC; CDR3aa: CASSFRQTSNYGYTF
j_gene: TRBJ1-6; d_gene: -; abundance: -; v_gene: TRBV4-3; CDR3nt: TGCGCCAGCAGCCAAGACAGGGTAGATTCACCCCTCCACTTT; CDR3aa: CASSQDRVDSPLHF
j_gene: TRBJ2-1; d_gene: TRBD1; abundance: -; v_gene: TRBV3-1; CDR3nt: TGTGCCAGCAGCCAAGGACAGGGGTTTCCCTACAATGAGCAGTTCTTC; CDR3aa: CASSQGQGFPYNEQFF
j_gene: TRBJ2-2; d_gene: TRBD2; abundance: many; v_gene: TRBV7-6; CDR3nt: TGTGCCAGCAGCTTACTAGCGGTTAACACCGGGGAGCTGTTTTTT; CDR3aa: CASSLLAVNTGELFF
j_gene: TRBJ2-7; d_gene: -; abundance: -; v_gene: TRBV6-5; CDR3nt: TGTGCCAGCAGTTACTCAGGGGCTGGCGAGCAGTACTTC; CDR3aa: CASSYSGAGEQYF
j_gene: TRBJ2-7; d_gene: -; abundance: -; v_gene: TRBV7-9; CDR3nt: TGTGCCAGCAGCTTAATTATGGGACGCCTCAGGTACGAGCAGTACTTC; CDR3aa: CASSLIMGRLRYEQYF